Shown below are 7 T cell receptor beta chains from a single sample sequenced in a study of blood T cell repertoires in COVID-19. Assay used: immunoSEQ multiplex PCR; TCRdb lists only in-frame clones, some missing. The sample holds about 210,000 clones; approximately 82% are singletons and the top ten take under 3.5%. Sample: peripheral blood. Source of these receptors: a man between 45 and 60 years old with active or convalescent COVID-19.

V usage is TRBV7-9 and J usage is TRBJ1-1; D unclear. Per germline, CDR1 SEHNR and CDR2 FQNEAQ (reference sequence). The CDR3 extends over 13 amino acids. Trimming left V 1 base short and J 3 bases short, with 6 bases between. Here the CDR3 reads CASSLVLDTEAFF. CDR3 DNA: TGTGCCAGCAGCTTAGTTCTTGACACTGAAGCTTTCTTT.

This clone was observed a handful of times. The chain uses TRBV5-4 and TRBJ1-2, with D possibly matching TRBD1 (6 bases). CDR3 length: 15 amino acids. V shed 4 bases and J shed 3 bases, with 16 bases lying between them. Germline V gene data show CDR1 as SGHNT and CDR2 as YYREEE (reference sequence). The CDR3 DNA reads TGTGCCAGCAGCCCACCGAGGGCAGGGGACTATGGCTACACCTTC. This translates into CASSPPRAGDYGYTF.

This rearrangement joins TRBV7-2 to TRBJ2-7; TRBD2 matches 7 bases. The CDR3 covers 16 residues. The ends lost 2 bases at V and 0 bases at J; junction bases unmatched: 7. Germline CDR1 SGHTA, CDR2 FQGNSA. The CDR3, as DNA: TGTGCCAGCAGCTTAATCGGGGACTACCCCTCCTACGAGCAGTACTTC. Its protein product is CASSLIGDYPSYEQYF. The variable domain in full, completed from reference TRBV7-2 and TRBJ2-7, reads GAGVSQSPSNKVTEKGKDVELRCDPISGHTALYWYRQSLGQGLEFLIYFQGNSAPDKSGLPSDRFSAERTGGSVSTLTIQRTQQEDSAVYLCASSLIGDYPSYEQYFGPGTRLTVT.

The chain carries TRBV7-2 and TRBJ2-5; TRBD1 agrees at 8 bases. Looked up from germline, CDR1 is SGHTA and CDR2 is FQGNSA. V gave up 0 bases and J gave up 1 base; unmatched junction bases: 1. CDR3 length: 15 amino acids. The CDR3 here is CASSLAGTGQETQYF. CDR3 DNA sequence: TGTGCCAGCAGCTTAGCGGGGACAGGCCAAGAGACCCAGTACTTC.

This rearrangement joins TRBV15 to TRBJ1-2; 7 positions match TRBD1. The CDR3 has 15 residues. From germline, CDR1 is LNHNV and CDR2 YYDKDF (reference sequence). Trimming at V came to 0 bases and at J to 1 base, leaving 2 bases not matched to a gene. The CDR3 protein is CATSREQGNNYGYTF. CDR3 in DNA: TGTGCCACCAGCAGAGAACAGGGGAATAACTATGGCTACACCTTC.

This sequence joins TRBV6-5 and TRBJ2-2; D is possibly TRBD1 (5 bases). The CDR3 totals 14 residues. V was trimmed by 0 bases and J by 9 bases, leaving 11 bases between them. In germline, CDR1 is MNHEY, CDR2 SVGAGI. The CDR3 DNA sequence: TGTGCCAGCAGTTACTCGATAGGGGAACGGGAGCTGTTTTTT. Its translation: CASSYSIGERELFF.

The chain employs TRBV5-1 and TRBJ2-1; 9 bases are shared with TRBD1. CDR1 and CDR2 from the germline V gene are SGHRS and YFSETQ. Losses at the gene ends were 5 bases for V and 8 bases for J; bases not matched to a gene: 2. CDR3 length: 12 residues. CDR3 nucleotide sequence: TGCGCCAGCAGGGACAGGGGAGATGAGCAGTTCTTC. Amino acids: CASRDRGDEQFF. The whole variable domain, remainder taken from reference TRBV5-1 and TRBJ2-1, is KAGVTQTPRYLIKTRGQQVTLSCSPISGHRSVSWYQQTPGQGLQFLFEYFSETQRNKGNFPGRFSGRQFSNSRSEMNVSTLELGDSALYLCASRDRGDEQFFGPGTRLTVL.